This T cell receptor (beta chain) was recovered during a study of long-term antiretroviral therapy in people with HIV. For each donor, at least one pre-ART and at least two post-ART PBMC samples were available. DNA was extracted from approximately 1-10 million thawed cryopreserved PBMC. Germline-derived CDR1 and CDR2 are MRHNA and SNTAGT. The CDR3 has 15 amino acids. With 3 bases clipped from V and 1 base from J, the junction kept 3 bases outside the gene matches. On this clone: Antigen: not known.

Researchers report immunoSEQ v3.0 was run at survey level. The data were produced by immunoSEQ multiplex PCR, yet TCRdb's version contains in-frame clones alone and is incomplete. The data contain 30,000 to 40,000 clones, around 75% of them singletons. Overall study results and limits: Pre-ART expanded clones dominated the repertoire at every time point. When set beside controls, HIV repertoires had CDR3 length ranges that were narrower.

The chain employs TRBV6-4 and TRBJ2-3; 8 bases are a match to TRBD2. This sequence originates from a man between 18 and 35 years old with HIV. The material sequenced was unsorted PBMCs, taken 1.9 years after starting antiretroviral therapy. In DNA form, the CDR3 reads TGTGCCAGCAGTGAGGCAGCGGGGGGCACAGATACGCAGTATTTT. Amino acid sequence: CASSEAAGGTDTQYF.